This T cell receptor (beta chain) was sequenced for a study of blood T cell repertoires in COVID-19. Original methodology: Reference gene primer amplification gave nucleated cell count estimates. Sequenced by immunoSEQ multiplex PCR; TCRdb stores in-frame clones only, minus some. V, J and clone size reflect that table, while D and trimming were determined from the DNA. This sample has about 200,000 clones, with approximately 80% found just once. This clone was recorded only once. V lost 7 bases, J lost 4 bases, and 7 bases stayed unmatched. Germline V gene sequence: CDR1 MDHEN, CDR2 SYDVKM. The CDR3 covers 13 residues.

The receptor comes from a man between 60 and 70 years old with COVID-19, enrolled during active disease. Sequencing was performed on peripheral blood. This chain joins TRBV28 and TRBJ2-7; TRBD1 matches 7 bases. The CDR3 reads CASIQGYPYEQYF. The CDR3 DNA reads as TGTGCCAGCATACAGGGGTATCCTTACGAGCAGTACTTC.